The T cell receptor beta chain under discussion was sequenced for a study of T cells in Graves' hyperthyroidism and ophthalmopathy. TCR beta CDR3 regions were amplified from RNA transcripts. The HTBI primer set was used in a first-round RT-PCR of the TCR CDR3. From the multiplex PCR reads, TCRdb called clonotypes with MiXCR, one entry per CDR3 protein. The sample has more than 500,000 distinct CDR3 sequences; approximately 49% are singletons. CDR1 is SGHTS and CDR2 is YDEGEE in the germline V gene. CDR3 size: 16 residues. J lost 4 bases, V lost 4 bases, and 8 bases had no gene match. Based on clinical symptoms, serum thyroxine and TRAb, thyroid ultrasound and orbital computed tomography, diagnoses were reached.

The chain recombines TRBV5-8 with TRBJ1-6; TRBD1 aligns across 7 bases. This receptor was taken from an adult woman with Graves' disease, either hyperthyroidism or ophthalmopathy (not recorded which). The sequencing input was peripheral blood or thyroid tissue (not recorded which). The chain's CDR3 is CASSHTRTGYNSPLHF. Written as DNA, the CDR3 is TGTGCCAGCAGCCACACTCGGACAGGTTATAATTCACCCCTCCACTTT.